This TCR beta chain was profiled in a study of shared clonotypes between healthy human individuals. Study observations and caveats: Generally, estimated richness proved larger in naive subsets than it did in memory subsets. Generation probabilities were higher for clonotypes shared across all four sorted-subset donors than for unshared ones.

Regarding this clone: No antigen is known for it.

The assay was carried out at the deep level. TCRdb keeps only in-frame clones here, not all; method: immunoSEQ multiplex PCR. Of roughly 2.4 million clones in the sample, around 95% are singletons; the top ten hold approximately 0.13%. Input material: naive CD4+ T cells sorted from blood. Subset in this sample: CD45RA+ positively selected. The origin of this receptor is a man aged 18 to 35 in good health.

The CDR3 DNA follows: TGTGCCAGCAGCCAAGGACACCTTTCTAACTATGGCTACACCTTC. As protein: CASSQGHLSNYGYTF. The chain is built from TRBV13 and TRBJ1-2; possibly TRBD1 for D (5 bases). In germline, CDR1 is PRHDT, CDR2 FYEKMQ (reference sequence). V lost 5 bases, J lost 0 bases, and 13 bases lay in between. This CDR3 comprises 15 residues.